These 2 T cell receptor beta chains share one sample of origin, sequenced in a study of T cell repertoires in urothelial bladder cancer. Clones were sequenced by immunoSEQ multiplex PCR, and TCRdb holds only the in-frame ones, with some missing. This table has fewer than 10,000 clones, about three fifths appearing once. The material sequenced was tumor-infiltrating cells from bladder cancer. Source of these receptors: a human donor with urothelial carcinoma.

The chain couples TRBV2 to TRBJ1-2; 7 nucleotides match TRBD1. Germline loops: CDR1 SNHLY, CDR2 FYNNEI. The CDR3 is 11 amino acids. Trimming cost V 8 bases and J 6 bases; bases outside gene matches: 3. CDR3 sequence reads: CASAGGDGYTF. For the CDR3, the DNA is TGTGCCAGCGCAGGGGGAGATGGCTACACCTTC.

The V call is TRBV15, the J call TRBJ2-2, with D possibly being TRBD2 (6 bases). The CDR3 is 12 amino acids. V shed 2 bases and J shed 8 bases, with 6 bases lying between them. CDR1 LNHNV and CDR2 YYDKDF come from the germline V gene (reference sequence). The CDR3 DNA sequence: TGTGCCACCAGCAGACTAGCGGGGGAGCTGTTTTTT. Its translation is CATSRLAGELFF. The entire variable domain, with the rest obtained from reference TRBV15 and TRBJ2-2, is as follows: DAMVIQNPRYQVTQFGKPVTLSCSQTLNHNVMYWYQQKSSQAPKLLFHYYDKDFNNEADTPDNFQSRRPNTSFCFLDIRSPGLGDTAMYLCATSRLAGELFFGEGSRLTVL.